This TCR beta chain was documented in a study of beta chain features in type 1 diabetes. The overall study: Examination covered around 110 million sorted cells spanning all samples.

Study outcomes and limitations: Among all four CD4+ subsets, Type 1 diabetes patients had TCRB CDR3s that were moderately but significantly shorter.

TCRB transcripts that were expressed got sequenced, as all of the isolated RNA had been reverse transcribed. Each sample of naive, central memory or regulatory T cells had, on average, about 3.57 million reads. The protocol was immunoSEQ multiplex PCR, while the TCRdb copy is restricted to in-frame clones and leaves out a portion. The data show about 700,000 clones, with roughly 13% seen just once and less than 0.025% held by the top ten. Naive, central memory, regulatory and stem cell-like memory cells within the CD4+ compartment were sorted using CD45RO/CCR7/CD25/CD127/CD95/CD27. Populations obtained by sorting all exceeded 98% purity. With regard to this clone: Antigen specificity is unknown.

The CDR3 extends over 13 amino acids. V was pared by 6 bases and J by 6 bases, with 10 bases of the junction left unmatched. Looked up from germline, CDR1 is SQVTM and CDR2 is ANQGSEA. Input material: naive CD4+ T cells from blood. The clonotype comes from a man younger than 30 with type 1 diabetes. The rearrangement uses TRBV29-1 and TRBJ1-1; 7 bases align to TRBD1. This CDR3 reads CSVNRGFRAEAFF. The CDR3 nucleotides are TGCAGCGTGAACAGGGGATTTAGGGCTGAAGCTTTCTTT.